This T cell receptor (beta chain) was observed in a study of identifying expanded T cells in peripheral blood. Findings of the study overall: Over approximately two and four weeks, about 15 and 19 clones changed, versus around 1.3 between replicates. Variance in clone template counts between roughly two-week samples significantly increased with total template count across all healthy donors.

This clone was recorded once. Its antigen remains unknown. During the collection period, no donor immune events like infections were recorded. The trim removed 5 bases at V and 5 bases at J, leaving 10 bases unmatched. In germline, CDR1 is SGHVS, CDR2 FQNEAQ. The CDR3 totals 16 residues. Generated by immunoSEQ multiplex PCR, the TCRdb table keeps only in-frame clones and is missing some. The sample holds 81,000 or so clones; around 84% are singletons and the top ten take about 20%. The receptor was isolated from a person aged 18-69 years in good health. Sequencing input: blood. This chain links TRBV7-8 with TRBJ2-7; 12 positions agree with TRBD2. The CDR3 DNA sequence: TGTGCCAGCAGCAACCACCTAGCGGGAGGGCCCCACGAGCAGTACTTC. This gives the protein CASSNHLAGGPHEQYF.